Below, one T cell receptor beta chain is given with its context. Other DNA sequences in the sample encode the same CDR3. These data are taken from a study of cytomegalovirus exposure and HLA in healthy donors. PCR was performed using 60 Vbeta and 13 Jbeta primers. Produced via immunoSEQ multiplex PCR; TCRdb's table is partial and in-frame only. Here the sample spans some 170,000 clones, roughly a tenth being singletons. This clonotype was obtained from a woman in her thirties in good health and CMV-seropositive. The sample was PBMCs.

In DNA form, the CDR3 reads TGTGCCAGCATAAAGAGCTCGGCAGATACGCAGTATTTT. It codes for CASIKSSADTQYF. This chain uses TRBV2 with TRBJ2-3, with D unresolved. Between the trimmed V and J ends, which lost 7 bases and 4 bases, there was a span of 12 bases. The CDR3 spans 13 residues. Germline V lookup: CDR1 SNHLY, CDR2 FYNNEI.